This passage covers 27 T cell receptor beta chains from one sample sequenced in a study of blood T cell repertoires in COVID-19. Profiled with immunoSEQ multiplex PCR; TCRdb holds only in-frame clones, not every one. The table shows roughly 73,000 clones, with approximately 80% occurring only once. Sequencing was done on a sample of peripheral blood. These TCRs come from a human donor in a cohort sampled during active COVID-19.

In this sample, this clone turned up a few times. The gene calls are TRBV11-2 and TRBJ1-2, with D unresolved. The CDR3 has 14 amino acids. With 1 base removed from V and 13 bases from J, the gap between germline ends came to 19 bases. CDR1 is SGHAT, CDR2 FQNNGV, per germline. CDR3 sequence (DNA): TGTGCCAGCAGCTTAGCTCCTAGAGTGTCAGACCGCACCTTC. Protein sequence: CASSLAPRVSDRTF.

This CDR3 is CASSQGGTRNTGELFF. The CDR3 nucleotides read TGTGCCAGCAGCCAAGGAGGGACTAGGAACACCGGGGAGCTGTTTTTT. The chain joins TRBV3-1 (or the pseudogene TRBV3-2) to TRBJ2-2; 8 bases agree with TRBD2. Germline V gene lookup returns CDR1 LGHDT and CDR2 YNNKEL (reference sequence). The CDR3 has 16 residues. V shed 1 base, J shed 1 base, and the junction held 2 bases outside the gene matches.

The chain has TRBV2 and TRBJ2-3; 7 nucleotides line up with TRBD2. The CDR3 totals 18 residues. The ends lost 5 bases at V and 0 bases at J; junction bases unmatched: 14. Germline CDR1 is SNHLY and CDR2 is FYNNEI. CDR3 sequence (DNA): TGTGCCAGCAGTCCTCAGGGCGGGCGGGAGACTAGCACAGATACGCAGTATTTT. It translates to CASSPQGGRETSTDTQYF.

The chain couples TRBV19 to TRBJ2-5; D might be TRBD2 (6 bases). The V end lost 4 bases, the J end lost 2 bases, and 14 bases lay between the germline ends. CDR1 and CDR2 from the germline V gene are LNHDA and SQIVND (reference sequence). The CDR3 loop spans 15 amino acids. The CDR3 here is CASSKTGVAQETQYF. As DNA, the CDR3 is TGTGCCAGTAGTAAGACGGGGGTCGCGCAAGAGACCCAGTACTTC.

Concerning this clone itself: The junction and the germline gene differ at one end; a read error may be behind it. The rearrangement links TRBV7-7 to TRBJ2-2; 7 bases are shared with TRBD1. Germline CDR1 and CDR2: SSHAT and FNYEAQ (reference sequence). The CDR3 covers 15 residues. The CDR3 sequence is CASSLATGVSGELFF. The CDR3 DNA reads TGTGCTAGCAGCTTAGCCACAGGGGTGAGCGGGGAGCTGTTTTTT.

The chain uses TRBV2 and TRBJ2-2; 12 nucleotides line up with TRBD2. V gave up 6 bases and J gave up 6 bases; unmatched junction bases: 5. Germline assignment: CDR1 SNHLY and CDR2 FYNNEI. The CDR3 is 15 residues long. As DNA, the CDR3 is TGTGCCAGCAGAGCGACTAGCGGGAGCCCCGGGGAGCTGTTTTTT. This translates into CASRATSGSPGELFF.

The V gene is TRBV10-3, the J gene TRBJ2-6; 10 nucleotides line up with TRBD1. The germline V gene encodes CDR1 ENHRY and CDR2 SYGVKD. The CDR3 consists of 16 residues. After removal of 10 bases from V and 0 bases from J, the junction contained 6 bases not matched to a gene. Written as DNA, the CDR3 is TGTGCCACCGGGACAGGGGATAGCTCTGGGGCCAACGTCCTGACTTTC. Amino acid sequence: CATGTGDSSGANVLTF.

This clone was recorded a few times. The chain recombines TRBV12-3 or TRBV12-4 with TRBJ1-1; D remains unclear. This CDR3 comprises 12 residues. The V and J ends lost 7 bases and 3 bases respectively, with 9 bases between them. As DNA, the CDR3 is TGTGCCAGCAATTCGGGTGACACTGAAGCTTTCTTT. Its translation is CASNSGDTEAFF.

This clone was counted a single time. V usage is TRBV6-1 and J usage is TRBJ1-1, with unresolved D. V lost 1 base and J lost 1, with 7 bases in between. The CDR3 is 14 amino acids. Germline-derived CDR1 and CDR2 are MNHNS and SASEGT. The CDR3 DNA reads TGTGCCAGCAGTGAAGGACGGGGGAACACTGAAGCTTTCTTT. It translates to CASSEGRGNTEAFF.

The V gene is TRBV3-1 (or the pseudogene TRBV3-2), the J gene TRBJ2-5; 12 bases match TRBD2. CDR3 length: 16 residues. CDR1 is LGHDT, CDR2 YNNKEL, per germline (reference sequence). Unmatched junction bases numbered 10, after V lost 4 bases and J lost 7 bases. CDR3 sequence reads: CASSRGLAGTSVTQYF. In DNA form, the CDR3 reads TGTGCCAGCAGCCGCGGACTAGCGGGGACCTCCGTGACCCAGTACTTC.

V is TRBV12-5 and J is TRBJ2-3; 7 positions agree with TRBD2. The CDR3 has 17 amino acids. Germline-derived CDR1 and CDR2 are LGHNT and FRNRAP. Trimming cost V 6 bases and J 0 bases; bases outside gene matches: 12. As DNA, the CDR3 is TGTGCTAGTGGGTCGTTTAGCGGGTACTCTAGCACAGATACGCAGTATTTT. Translated: CASGSFSGYSSTDTQYF.

This clone was seen at least ten times. J is TRBJ2-5 and V is TRBV7-9; 7 bases are a match to TRBD1. The germline V gene encodes CDR1 SEHNR and CDR2 FQNEAQ (reference sequence). The CDR3 runs to 14 residues. V shed 3 bases, J shed 1 base, and the junction held 2 bases outside the gene matches. The CDR3 loop reads CASSFDRAQETQYF. CDR3 bases: TGTGCCAGCAGCTTTGACAGGGCCCAAGAGACCCAGTACTTC. The complete variable domain, with remaining parts taken from reference TRBV7-9 and TRBJ2-5, reads DTGVSQNPRHKITKRGQNVTFRCDPISEHNRLYWYRQTLGQGPEFLTYFQNEAQLEKSRLLSDRFSAERPKGSFSTLEIQRTEQGDSAMYLCASSFDRAQETQYFGPGTRLLVL.

This clone occurred once. V is TRBV11-2 and J is TRBJ1-1; D is undetermined. Trimming shortened V by 3 bases and J by 2 bases, and 7 bases separated the two germline ends. The CDR3 is made up of 13 amino acids. Per germline, CDR1 SGHAT and CDR2 FQNNGV. CDR3 sequence (DNA): TGTGCCAGCAGCTTTACTCCAAACACTGAAGCTTTCTTT. Its translation is CASSFTPNTEAFF.

This chain joins TRBV30 and TRBJ2-1; the match to TRBD1 covers 10 bases. V shed 4 bases, J shed 5 bases, and the junction held 5 bases outside the gene matches. The CDR3 loop spans 14 amino acids. Germline assignment: CDR1 GTSNPN and CDR2 SVGIG (reference sequence). CDR3 DNA sequence: TGTGCCTGGATTGGGACAGGGGTTCACAATGAGCAGTTCTTC. It translates to CAWIGTGVHNEQFF.

The J gene is TRBJ2-7, the V gene TRBV2; D not resolved. CDR1 is SNHLY, CDR2 FYNNEI, per germline. This CDR3 comprises 13 residues. V was trimmed by 6 bases and J by 6 bases, leaving 15 bases between them. The CDR3 DNA sequence: TGTGCCAGCAGGAAAGGTACAGACCGCGAGCAGTACTTC. Its protein product is CASRKGTDREQYF. Full variable domain (outside the CDR3, taken from reference TRBV2 and TRBJ2-7): EPEVTQTPSHQVTQMGQEVILRCVPISNHLYFYWYRQILGQKVEFLVSFYNNEISEKSEIFDDQFSVERPDGSNFTLKIRSTKLEDSAMYFCASRKGTDREQYFGPGTRLTVT.

The chain carries TRBV5-1 and TRBJ2-1; 13 nucleotides line up with TRBD2. From germline, CDR1 is SGHRS and CDR2 YFSETQ. V lost 0 bases, J lost 6 bases, and 3 bases stayed unmatched. CDR3 length equals 16 residues. CDR3 nucleotide sequence: TGCGCCAGCAGCTTGGGACTAGCGGGAGGATTCAATGAGCAGTTCTTC. Translating gives CASSLGLAGGFNEQFF.

V gene TRBV7-2 combines with J gene TRBJ2-2, with 10 bases lining up with TRBD2. Trimming at V came to 0 bases and at J to 6 bases, leaving 7 bases not matched to a gene. The CDR3 runs to 17 residues. Germline V CDR1 and CDR2: SGHTA, FQGNSA. The CDR3 region is CASSLAPAGGPAGELFF. CDR3 sequence (DNA): TGTGCCAGCAGCTTAGCCCCAGCGGGAGGGCCTGCCGGGGAGCTGTTTTTT.

The V call is TRBV19, the J call TRBJ1-5, with 11 bases matching TRBD1. Per the germline V gene, CDR1 is LNHDA and CDR2 is SQIVND (reference sequence). This CDR3 spans 14 amino acids. V lost 6 bases and J lost 6; bases outside the gene matches: 4. Here the CDR3 reads CASSGTGGFQPQHF. The CDR3 DNA follows: TGTGCCAGTAGCGGGACAGGGGGGTTTCAGCCCCAGCATTTT.

V is TRBV2 and J is TRBJ2-7, with a possible D match to TRBD2 (5 bases). Trimming left V 6 bases short and J 6 bases short, with 15 bases between. The CDR3 spans 13 residues. Looked up from germline, CDR1 is SNHLY and CDR2 is FYNNEI. The CDR3 region has the DNA TGTGCCAGCAGCGACCAACTAGAAGGCGAGCAGTACTTC. Translating it yields CASSDQLEGEQYF.

The chain links TRBV20-1 to TRBJ2-7, with 7 bases fitting TRBD1. The germline V gene has CDR1 DFQATT and CDR2 SNEGSKA (reference sequence). The CDR3 loop spans 13 amino acids. Losses at the gene ends were 3 bases for V and 3 bases for J; bases not matched to a gene: 5. The CDR3 loop reads CSASQSGGYEQYF. In DNA, the CDR3 is TGCAGTGCTAGTCAATCAGGGGGCTACGAGCAGTACTTC.

V and J are TRBV2 and TRBJ1-5; TRBD1 is a possible D gene (6 bases). In germline, CDR1 is SNHLY, CDR2 FYNNEI. Trimming pared 6 bases from V and 7 bases from J, leaving 19 bases between. There are 15 residues in the CDR3. For the CDR3, the DNA is TGTGCCAGCAGGGACCAGGCAGGGGTCGGGCAGCCCCAGCATTTT. Its protein product is CASRDQAGVGQPQHF.

This clone was observed a few times. The chain recombines TRBV5-6 with TRBJ2-4, with 11 nucleotides matching TRBD2. The germline V gene encodes CDR1 SGHDT and CDR2 YYEEEE. This CDR3 comprises 19 residues. J was trimmed by 0 bases and V by 4 bases; bases with no gene match: 12. The CDR3 DNA reads as TGTGCCAGCAGCCCAATGGGACTAGCGGCTCTCTTAGCCAAAAACATTCAGTACTTC. Its protein is CASSPMGLAALLAKNIQYF. Together with reference TRBV5-6 and TRBJ2-4, the CDR3 gives the full variable domain: DAGVTQSPTHLIKTRGQQVTLRCSPKSGHDTVSWYQQALGQGPQFIFQYYEEEERQRGNFPDRFSGHQFPNYSSELNVNALLLGDSALYLCASSPMGLAALLAKNIQYFGAGTRLSVL.

The CDR3, as DNA: TGCGCCAGCAGCTTGGGAGACTCTGGAAACACCATATATTTT. This sequence encodes CASSLGDSGNTIYF. J is TRBJ1-3 and V is TRBV5-1; D ambiguous. The CDR3 extends over 14 amino acids. Trimming cost V 0 bases and J 0 bases, with 4 bases left between them. Germline values: CDR1 SGHRS, CDR2 YFSETQ.

The V and J genes are TRBV4-1 and TRBJ2-1; 7 bases line up with TRBD2. The CDR3 extends over 16 amino acids. Germline lookup yields CDR1 MGHRA and CDR2 YSYEKL. V gave up 1 base and J gave up 3 bases; unmatched junction bases: 6. The CDR3 region has the DNA TGCGCCAGCAGCCAAGTAGCGGGCGGGAGCTACAATGAGCAGTTCTTC. Translating gives CASSQVAGGSYNEQFF.

The V gene is TRBV4-2, the J gene TRBJ2-1; TRBD1 matches 12 bases. Germline loops: CDR1 LGHNA, CDR2 YNFKEQ. Germline trimming cut 4 bases from V and 9 bases from J; bases unmatched to any gene: 10. The CDR3 is 16 amino acids. The CDR3 DNA reads as TGTGCCAGCAGCCTCAGAACGGGACAGGGGGCTGGTGAGCAGTTCTTC. It yields the protein CASSLRTGQGAGEQFF.

The CDR3 DNA sequence: TGTGCCAGCAGAACTTCCTGGGGGGTCCGGGAGCAGTACTTC. This codes for CASRTSWGVREQYF. The chain uses TRBV6-5 and TRBJ2-7; a weak D match, TRBD2 (6 bases). The germline V gene has CDR1 MNHEY and CDR2 SVGAGI. This CDR3 spans 14 amino acids. The V gene lost 6 bases and the J gene lost 7 bases, with 19 bases spanning the gap.

This clone ranks as medium-sized. The chain links TRBV5-5 to TRBJ1-5; 7 bases are a match to TRBD1. J gave up 0 bases and V 3 bases, and 3 bases lay outside the gene matches. CDR3 size: 15 residues. Germline V gene sequence: CDR1 SGHKS, CDR2 YYEKEE (reference sequence). In DNA form, the CDR3 reads TGTGCCAGCAGCTCGGGACAGAATAGCAATCAGCCCCAGCATTTT. Its translation: CASSSGQNSNQPQHF. The full variable domain, completed using reference TRBV5-5 and TRBJ1-5, is DAGVTQSPTHLIKTRGQQVTLRCSPISGHKSVSWYQQVLGQGPQFIFQYYEKEERGRGNFPDRFSARQFPNYSSELNVNALLLGDSALYLCASSSGQNSNQPQHFGDGTRLSIL.